The source of this T cell receptor (beta chain) is a study of blood T cell repertoires in COVID-19. Study at large: The study drew acute and convalescent COVID-19 samples from the United States, Italy and Spain.

In the original workflow: Reference gene primer amplification gave estimated nucleated cell counts. Profiling relied on immunoSEQ multiplex PCR, and the TCRdb table lists in-frame clones only, not all of them. V and J calls and clone size are given by that table; D and trimming were obtained from the DNA. The data show 130,000 to 150,000 clones, 75% to 85% seen once. Per germline, CDR1 LGHDT and CDR2 YNNKEL (reference sequence). V trimming: 0 bases; J trimming: 7 bases; junction bases outside the gene matches: 5. The CDR3 covers 14 residues. This receptor was obtained from a man in his sixties with active or convalescent COVID-19. The chain employs TRBV3-1 (or the pseudogene TRBV3-2) and TRBJ1-2, with 7 bases that match TRBD1. The material sequenced was peripheral blood. This CDR3 is CASSQERTGAGYTF. DNA for the CDR3: TGTGCCAGCAGCCAAGAGAGGACAGGTGCTGGCTACACCTTC.